The rows below give T cell receptor beta chains drawn from one sample of a study of Ad26.COV2.S vaccination and SARS-CoV-2 variants. Generated by immunoSEQ multiplex PCR, the TCRdb table keeps only in-frame clones and is missing some. The sample consists of around 370,000 clones, about 90% of them appearing once. Specimen: peripheral blood, collected after recovery from COVID-19. The receptors derive from a human donor who had recovered from COVID-19. Both conserved end residues are part of each CDR3. Fields, in order: D gene, clone size, V gene, J gene, CDR3 protein, CDR3 DNA. A D gene is named only where the DNA matches it firmly. Rows may omit the clone size; those that give it use once, few, many or a size class.

>.|.|TRBV7-2|TRBJ2-3
CASSLRGRATDTQYF
TGTGCCAGCAGCTTACGGGGTAGAGCGACAGATACGCAGTATTTT
>.|.|TRBV5-1|TRBJ2-1
CASGGGPGNEQFF
TGCGCCAGCGGGGGGGGGCCAGGCAATGAGCAGTTCTTC
>.|.|TRBV18|TRBJ2-1
CASSPVQTFGNEQFF
TGTGCCAGCTCACCGGTACAGACTTTCGGCAATGAGCAGTTCTTC
>.|.|TRBV27|TRBJ1-2
CASSLRGLGGGYTF
TGTGCCAGCAGTTTACGGGGGCTTGGGGGTGGCTACACCTTC
>.|.|TRBV6-2/TRBV6-3|TRBJ2-5
CASSYLASVSGQETQYF
TGTGCCAGCAGTTACCTAGCGAGCGTGTCGGGTCAAGAGACCCAGTACTTC
>TRBD1|.|TRBV18|TRBJ2-6
CASSGTGAGANVLTF
TGTGCCAGCTCAGGAACAGGGGCTGGGGCCAACGTCCTGACTTTC
>.|.|TRBV20-1|TRBJ2-3
CSASGHIEGDTQYF
TGCAGTGCTAGTGGACATATCGAGGGGGATACGCAGTATTTT
>.|.|TRBV9|TRBJ2-2
CASSEGGGELFF
TGTGCCAGCAGCGAGGGAGGCGGGGAGCTGTTTTTT
>.|once|TRBV3-1/TRBV3-2|TRBJ1-2
CASSHDRFDGYTF
TGTGCCAGCAGCCACGACAGGTTCGATGGCTACACCTTC
>.|.|TRBV11-2|TRBJ2-1
CASTRPDYNEQFF
TGTGCCAGCACCAGACCCGACTACAATGAGCAGTTCTTC
>.|.|TRBV18|TRBJ2-1
CASSPPGQGPLRNEQFF
TGTGCCAGCTCACCACCGGGGCAGGGGCCCTTAAGGAATGAGCAGTTCTTC
>.|.|TRBV29-1|TRBJ2-3
CSVEEGADTQYF
TGCAGCGTTGAAGAAGGGGCAGATACGCAGTATTTT
>.|once|TRBV6-1|TRBJ1-2
CASSENTLSYGYTF
TGTGCCAGCAGTGAAAACACGCTATCCTATGGCTACACCTTC
>TRBD2|.|TRBV10-1|TRBJ2-2
CASNSGTSGAGELFF
TGCGCCAGCAATTCCGGGACTAGCGGGGCCGGGGAGCTGTTTTTT
>.|.|TRBV15|TRBJ1-2
CATSTSRPYGYTF
TGTGCCACCAGCACCAGTCGGCCCTATGGCTACACCTTC
>.|.|TRBV14|TRBJ1-3
CASSQRGSGNTIYF
TGTGCCAGCAGCCAAAGGGGCTCTGGAAACACCATATATTTT
>.|.|TRBV3-1/TRBV3-2|TRBJ1-6
CASSFKVRGQWQSPLHF
TGTGCCAGCAGCTTCAAGGTACGGGGCCAATGGCAATCACCCCTCCACTTT
>.|.|TRBV4-1|TRBJ1-5
CASSDTGRGSNQPQHF
TGCGCCAGCAGCGATACAGGGCGGGGTAGCAATCAGCCCCAGCATTTT
>.|.|TRBV7-6|TRBJ2-5
CASSPRPRGETQYF
TGTGCCAGCAGCCCCCGTCCCCGGGGAGAGACCCAGTACTTC
>TRBD1|.|TRBV5-6|TRBJ2-1
CASSLPAGGSYNEQFF
TGTGCCAGCAGCTTGCCTGCAGGGGGCTCCTACAATGAGCAGTTCTTC
>.|.|TRBV14|TRBJ2-3
CASSQVADYRADTQYF
TGTGCCAGCAGCCAAGTTGCGGACTATAGGGCAGATACGCAGTATTTT
>.|.|TRBV11-2|TRBJ1-4
CASSLTRVNEKLFF
TGTGCCAGCAGCTTAACCAGGGTGAATGAAAAACTGTTTTTT
>.|.|TRBV11-2|TRBJ2-7
CASSADRLREQYF
TGTGCCAGCAGCGCCGACAGGCTTCGGGAGCAGTACTTC
>TRBD2|.|TRBV29-1|TRBJ2-7
CSVERTSGGSEQYF
TGCAGCGTCGAAAGGACTAGCGGGGGCAGCGAGCAGTACTTC
>.|.|TRBV19|TRBJ1-1
CASSTTPGLLNTEAFF
TGTGCCAGTAGTACGACACCGGGACTGCTGAACACTGAAGCTTTCTTT
>.|.|TRBV5-1|TRBJ1-5
CASSLEPGAYQPQHF
TGCGCCAGCAGCTTGGAACCGGGGGCCTATCAGCCCCAGCATTTT